Listed below are T cell receptor beta chains from one sample, sequenced in a study of somatic mutations in cytotoxic T cells in rheumatoid arthritis. TCRdb keeps only in-frame clones here, not all; method: immunoSEQ multiplex PCR. The sample has 13,000 or so clones, approximately 80% seen once. The specimen sequenced was CD8+ T cells sorted from blood. The receptor source for this set is an adult with rheumatoid arthritis. The CDR3 runs from the conserved cysteine through the conserved F or W. Fields, in order: V gene, J gene, clone size, D gene, CDR3 DNA, CDR3 protein. The D gene is left open where the match is weak. Expanded clones are given a class, and other clones once, few, many or no size at all.

TRBV7-6	TRBJ1-6	few	-	TGTGCCAGCAGCCAACAAGGGACGAATTCACCCCTCCACTTT	CASSQQGTNSPLHF
TRBV19	TRBJ2-3	-	-	TGTGCCAGTAGTATTCGGAGTTTAGGCACAGATACGCAGTATTTT	CASSIRSLGTDTQYF
TRBV29-1	TRBJ2-1	-	-	TGCAGCGCCGAACTACTAGCTACCCGGGGATACAATGAGCAGTTCTTC	CSAELLATRGYNEQFF
TRBV19	TRBJ1-1	few	-	TGTGCCAGTAGTTTCAGAAGCTTATTGAACACTGAAGCTTTCTTT	CASSFRSLLNTEAFF
TRBV4-2	TRBJ1-1	-	-	TGTGCCAGCAGCCAAGATCGCCGAACAGCTTTCTTT	CASSQDRRTAFF
TRBV28	TRBJ1-2	-	-	TGTGCCAGCAGTTTGGACGGTGGGGTAGGCTACACCTTC	CASSLDGGVGYTF
TRBV19	TRBJ1-4	-	-	TGTGCCAGTAGCCCTGCCGGCCGAGCAACTAATGAAAAACTGTTTTTT	CASSPAGRATNEKLFF
TRBV28	TRBJ2-6	-	-	TGTGCCAGCAGTTTATCGGTTTTTGGGGACATTGTTTCTGGGGCCAACGTCCTGACTTTC	CASSLSVFGDIVSGANVLTF
TRBV7-3	TRBJ1-1	once	-	TGTGCCAGCAGCCAGGGGTCACCTGAAGCTTTCTTT	CASSQGSPEAFF
TRBV14	TRBJ2-7	-	-	TGTGCCAGCAGCCAATTAATGTTAGGGATCGACGAGCAGTACTTC	CASSQLMLGIDEQYF
TRBV4-2	TRBJ2-3	once	TRBD2	TGTGCCAGCACCACCTGGGGGGGAGGGAAAGATACGCAGTATTTT	CASTTWGGGKDTQYF
TRBV6-1	TRBJ1-4	once	-	TGTGCCAGCAGTGAATTTACGTACCAAAGAGGGAATGAAAAACTGTTTTTT	CASSEFTYQRGNEKLFF
TRBV19	TRBJ1-2	-	TRBD1	TGTGCCAGTAGTTTTCTCCCGGGACAGGGTTTCTATGGCTACACCTTC	CASSFLPGQGFYGYTF
TRBV29-1	TRBJ1-2	-	-	TGCAGCGTCCGGGACATTCAAACCACTAACTATGGCTACACCTTC	CSVRDIQTTNYGYTF
TRBV7-8	TRBJ1-1	once	-	TGTGCCAGCAGCTTAGGTAGCAACTTGAACACTGAAGCTTTCTTT	CASSLGSNLNTEAFF
TRBV27	TRBJ2-7	-	TRBD1	TGTGCCAGCAGTCCGAAGGACAGGGGGCGACCCTACGAGCAGTACTTC	CASSPKDRGRPYEQYF
TRBV2	TRBJ2-7	-	-	TGTGCCAGCAGTGATGGGGACGGGAGCTACGAGCAGTACTTC	CASSDGDGSYEQYF
TRBV9	TRBJ1-2	-	-	TGTGCCAGCAGCACCAACGACGGAGATTACTATGGCTACACCTTC	CASSTNDGDYYGYTF
TRBV6-5	TRBJ2-1	-	-	TGTGCCATTCGAAACGGAAATGAGCAGTTCTTC	CAIRNGNEQFF
TRBV5-4	TRBJ1-2	-	TRBD1	TGTGCCACCCCCAATGGGACAGGGGCTTCCTATGGCTACACCTTC	CATPNGTGASYGYTF
TRBV7-6	TRBJ2-7	-	TRBD2	TGTGCCAGCAGCTTAGAACACGGACTAGCGGGGGCCTCCTACGAGCAGTACTTC	CASSLEHGLAGASYEQYF
TRBV29-1	TRBJ1-5	-	-	TGCAGCGTTGAAGGGGGGGGTCAAGGTCAGCCCCAGCATTTT	CSVEGGGQGQPQHF
TRBV30	TRBJ1-2	-	TRBD1	TGTGCCTGGAGTGTAGGGACAGGGGTTAAGACCTTC	CAWSVGTGVKTF
TRBV7-6	TRBJ1-1	-	-	TGTGCCAGCAGCTTAGCATCGGGGGCCAACACTGAAGCTTTCTTT	CASSLASGANTEAFF
TRBV9	TRBJ2-1	-	-	TGTGCCAGCAGCGTTAGCCCCGGCGGACCCCTGTTCTTC	CASSVSPGGPLFF
TRBV6-5	TRBJ1-1	-	-	TGTGCCAGCACCCTTACACAGAACACTGAAGCTTTCTTT	CASTLTQNTEAFF
TRBV4-2	TRBJ2-2	-	TRBD2	TGTGCCAGCAGCCAAGAGGTCTATTGGCGGGAGGCGTCGAACACCGGGGAGCTGTTTTTT	CASSQEVYWREASNTGELFF
TRBV5-6	TRBJ1-5	-	-	TGTGCCAGCAGCGTTATGGGAGGGGCGCCTCAGCCCCAGCATTTT	CASSVMGGAPQPQHF
TRBV7-8	TRBJ1-5	-	-	TGTGCCAGCAGCCGCACAGAAGGGTATAGCAATCAGCCCCAGCATTTT	CASSRTEGYSNQPQHF
TRBV5-1	TRBJ1-2	-	-	TGCGCCAGCAGCTTTACTAGGCATGGCTACACCTTC	CASSFTRHGYTF
TRBV9	TRBJ1-2	-	-	TGTGCCAGCAGCGTACATAAAACAGGGACGGATGGCTACACCTTC	CASSVHKTGTDGYTF
TRBV6-5	TRBJ1-2	-	-	TGTGCCAGCAGTTACTCTCGGGACGGGCGAGGATATGGCTACACCTTC	CASSYSRDGRGYGYTF
TRBV27	TRBJ1-5	once	-	TGTGCCAGCAGTTTATCAAGAGGGAACAATCAGCCCCAGCATTTT	CASSLSRGNNQPQHF
TRBV6-6	TRBJ2-7	-	-	TGTGCCAGCAGCCCTCCGGGACACCACTCCTACGAGCAGTACTTC	CASSPPGHHSYEQYF
TRBV28	TRBJ2-7	-	TRBD1	TGTGCCAGCAGTTTATATGGACAGGACCTAAGGGACGAGCAGTACTTC	CASSLYGQDLRDEQYF
TRBV5-6	TRBJ2-5	once	TRBD2	TGTGCCAGCAGCTTGGGGGGAGGGCAAGAGACCCAGTACTTC	CASSLGGGQETQYF
TRBV6-6	TRBJ1-5	medium-sized	-	TGTGCCAGCAGTACCGTAGAGTCACCGCGGCCCCAGCATTTT	CASSTVESPRPQHF
TRBV27	TRBJ2-2	-	TRBD2	TGTGCCAGCAGCTCCGGACTAGCGAGCACCGGGGAGCTGTTTTTT	CASSSGLASTGELFF
TRBV7-8	TRBJ1-1	-	TRBD1	TGTGCCAGCAGCCTACCCGGGACAGCAGGCGAAGCTTTCTTT	CASSLPGTAGEAFF
TRBV4-1	TRBJ1-1	-	-	TGCGCCAGCAGCCAAGATCGGGCGGCTGAAGCTTTCTTT	CASSQDRAAEAFF
TRBV27	TRBJ2-4	-	TRBD1	TGTGCCAGCAAACTGTCACAGGGGACCAAAAACATTCAGTACTTC	CASKLSQGTKNIQYF
TRBV7-9	TRBJ2-1	few	-	TGTGCCAGTAGCCCGTCGGAGTCGACCCACAATGAGCAGTTCTTC	CASSPSESTHNEQFF
TRBV7-8	TRBJ1-1	-	-	TGTGCCAGCAGTCAAGCCCTGGGAAACACTGAAGCTTTCTTT	CASSQALGNTEAFF
TRBV5-1	TRBJ2-1	-	-	TGCGCCAGCAGCCCTAACTCCAATGAGCAGTTCTTC	CASSPNSNEQFF
TRBV19	TRBJ1-1	-	-	TGTGCCAGTACCCACAAGGGAGGGAACACTGAAGCTTTCTTT	CASTHKGGNTEAFF
TRBV7-3	TRBJ2-1	-	TRBD2	TGTGCCAGCAGCTCCTGGACTAGCGGGGGAAGCAATGAGCAGTTCTTC	CASSSWTSGGSNEQFF
TRBV11-2	TRBJ2-1	-	TRBD2	TGTGCCAGCAGCTTGGGAAGCGGGAGTGGTTTAAATGAGCAGTTCTTC	CASSLGSGSGLNEQFF
TRBV9	TRBJ2-1	once	-	TGTGCCAGCAGCGCATTGGAGACAGGAAAATATGAGCAGTTCTTC	CASSALETGKYEQFF
TRBV4-1	TRBJ2-2	-	TRBD2	TGCGCCAGCAGCCAAGGACTAGCGATAACCGGGGAGCTGTTTTTT	CASSQGLAITGELFF
TRBV5-8	TRBJ1-1	few	-	TGTGCCAGCAGCTTGGGCACCCTCGGGCCGATTGAAGCTTTCTTT	CASSLGTLGPIEAFF
TRBV28	TRBJ1-2	-	TRBD1	TGTGCCAGCAGTTTAGTCAGGGGGAGGTCGGGCTACACCTTC	CASSLVRGRSGYTF
TRBV19	TRBJ1-5	-	-	TGTGCCAGTAGTAAGGGGCGAGATCAGCCCCAGCATTTT	CASSKGRDQPQHF
TRBV4-2	TRBJ2-2	-	TRBD1	TGTGCCAGCAGCCTAAGGACAGGGAACACCGGGGAGCTGTTTTTT	CASSLRTGNTGELFF
TRBV11-2	TRBJ2-1	-	-	TGTGCCAGCAGCTTAGACCTCAGCTCCTACAATGAGCAGTTCTTC	CASSLDLSSYNEQFF
TRBV27	TRBJ2-7	-	-	TGTGCCAGCAGTTTTGGCCAGGCCTACGAGCAGTACTTC	CASSFGQAYEQYF
TRBV5-1	TRBJ1-3	few	-	TGCGCCAGCAGCTGGGACTTCTCTGGAAACACCATATATTTT	CASSWDFSGNTIYF
TRBV11-2	TRBJ2-7	-	-	TGTGCCAGCAGCTTAGGGCCAGCCGGCCCCGAGCAGTACTTC	CASSLGPAGPEQYF
TRBV4-1	TRBJ1-2	-	TRBD1	TGCGCCAGCAGCCAAGACAGGGGGTATGGCTACACCTTC	CASSQDRGYGYTF
TRBV4-2	TRBJ2-7	few	TRBD1	TGTGCCAGCGCCGACAGGGATCCCGCCTACGAGCAGTACTTC	CASADRDPAYEQYF